This TCR beta chain was found in a study of blood T cell repertoires in COVID-19. Those enrolled, adults aged about 18 to 89 years, came from about two dozen US areas. Categorization into cohorts depended on clinical history that participants reported. Resolution of symptoms, clearance, or two negative PCRs was present in recovered Cohort 3 donors. In the source study's methods: Using reference gene primer amplification, nucleated cell counts were estimated. TCRdb keeps only in-frame clones here, not all; method: immunoSEQ multiplex PCR. That table is the source of V, J and clone size, and D and trimming were worked out from the DNA. The sample has hundreds of thousands of clones, 88% seen once; the top ten hold about 3%. This clone was seen only once. CDR3 size: 14 residues. Germline loops: CDR1 LNHNV, CDR2 YYDKDF (reference sequence). Trimming took 0 bases from V and 12 from J, leaving 14 bases between them.

The sample consisted of PBMCs or T cells enriched from blood (not recorded which). V is TRBV15 and J is TRBJ1-4; D remains unclear. The TCR comes from a woman in her forties or fifties who had recovered from COVID-19. CDR3 in DNA: TGTGCCACCAGCAGAGATTTGGCACGGGAGGAACTGTTTTTT. Its protein product is CATSRDLAREELFF.